The 16 T cell receptor beta chains in this list originate from one sample, sequenced in a study of T-cell reconstitution after alpha-beta-depleted transplantation in children. Unique molecular identifiers featured in how the TCRbeta library was prepared. TCRdb re-called the PCR reads with MiXCR, one entry per CDR3 protein. Of 300,000 or so distinct CDR3 sequences in the sample, about a quarter are singletons; the top ten hold 11%. Here the sequenced sample was PBMCs, mostly from graft donor cells, taken 180 days after TCRalphabeta/CD19-depleted stem cell transplant. The source of these receptors is a male patient between 10 and 17 years old who had a stem cell transplant for acute lymphoblastic leukemia, so the T cells may come from the graft donor.

The chain combines TRBV5-4 with TRBJ2-3, with TRBD2 matching over 8 bases. Germline V gene data show CDR1 as SGHNT and CDR2 as YYREEE (reference sequence). CDR3 length: 15 residues. The J segment lost 2 bases and the V segment lost 1 base, leaving 3 bases of the junction unmatched. CDR3 sequence reads: CASSLNSGITDTQYF. CDR3 nucleotides: TGTGCCAGCAGCTTGAATAGCGGGATCACAGATACGCAGTATTTT.

The chain couples TRBV5-1 to TRBJ2-7; D unresolved. Germline assignment: CDR1 SGHRS and CDR2 YFSETQ. CDR3 length: 14 amino acids. Trimming took off 1 base at V and 3 bases at J, with 11 bases between the two ends. The CDR3 DNA follows: TGCGCCAGCAGCTTGAATGGTCGCGACTACGAGCAGTACTTC. Residues: CASSLNGRDYEQYF.

This clonotype was counted only a few times. One junction end disagrees with the germline gene, perhaps due to a read error. V usage is TRBV12-3 or TRBV12-4 and J usage is TRBJ2-1; 8 bases fit TRBD2. The CDR3 runs 18 residues. The CDR3 here is CASSKRTSPRLSNNEQFF. CDR3 nucleotides: TGTGCCAGCAGTAAACGGACTAGCCCGCGACTCTCCAACAATGAGCAGTTCTTC.

The chain employs TRBV9 and TRBJ2-7; D not resolved. The length of the CDR3 is 16 residues. Germline V gene sequence: CDR1 SGDLS, CDR2 YYNGEE. Trimming took 0 bases from V and 2 from J, leaving 15 bases between them. In DNA form, the CDR3 reads TGTGCCAGCAGCGTAGGGGGTTGGCTAGAAGCCTACGAGCAGTACTTC. It yields the protein CASSVGGWLEAYEQYF.

The table lists this clonotype with many counts. The junction differs from germline at one of its ends, possibly a read error. V and J are TRBV5-1 and TRBJ2-1; TRBD2 agrees at 13 bases. In germline, CDR1 is SGHRS, CDR2 YFSETQ. CDR3 length: 15 amino acids. The CDR3 region is CASSLGLAGVNEQFF. CDR3 nucleotides: TGTGCCAGCAGTTTAGGACTAGCGGGAGTTAATGAGCAGTTCTTC.

This clonotype was picked up a small number of times. The gene calls are TRBV12-3 or TRBV12-4 and TRBJ1-2; D unclear. The CDR3 is made up of 13 amino acids. The V end lost 3 bases, the J end lost 3 bases, and 8 bases lay between the germline ends. CDR3: CASSLREDYGYTF. CDR3 coding DNA: TGTGCCAGCAGTTTGAGGGAGGACTATGGCTACACCTTC.

This clonotype was seen only a few times. The chain joins TRBV20-1 to TRBJ1-6, with D possibly matching TRBD1 (6 bases). Trimming pared 1 base from V and 8 bases from J, leaving 12 bases between. The CDR3 has 14 residues. Germline V gene lookup returns CDR1 DFQATT and CDR2 SNEGSKA (reference sequence). CDR3 bases: TGCAGTGCTAGAGCCCCCAGGGGAGATTCACCCCTCCACTTT. Translating gives CSARAPRGDSPLHF.

The V call is TRBV12-3 or TRBV12-4, the J call TRBJ2-1, with D unclear. The CDR3 totals 14 residues. Deletions cut 6 bases from V and 2 bases from J, with 11 bases between. The CDR3 nucleotides read TGTGCCAGCAGACCCCCAAAGCCCTACAATGAGCAGTTCTTC. Translation: CASRPPKPYNEQFF.

This clonotype appeared many times. The chain recombines TRBV5-1 with TRBJ2-3; TRBD1 is a possible D gene (6 bases). The length of the CDR3 is 16 residues. Germline V gene data show CDR1 as SGHRS and CDR2 as YFSETQ. Trimming took 4 bases from V and 1 from J, leaving 16 bases between them. CDR3 region: CASSIRTGLGTDTQYF. The CDR3 coding sequence is TGCGCCAGCAGCATCAGAACAGGGTTAGGCACAGATACGCAGTATTTT.

The J gene is TRBJ2-1, the V gene TRBV14; D might be TRBD2 (5 bases). The CDR3 spans 11 residues. Trimming shortened V by 2 bases and J by 10 bases, and 6 bases separated the two germline ends. Germline V gives CDR1 SGHDN, CDR2 FVKESK. In DNA, the CDR3 is TGTGCCAGCAGCCAAACGGGAGAGCAGTTCTTC. Translated, it gives CASSQTGEQFF.

This clonotype has ten or more counts. This chain connects TRBV7-2 to TRBJ2-3; TRBD2 agrees at 8 bases. The CDR3 has 15 amino acids. With 2 bases clipped from V and 2 bases from J, the junction kept 3 bases outside the gene matches. The V gene's germline CDR1 is SGHTA and CDR2 FQGNSA. The CDR3 region is CASSLLAGYTDTQYF. In DNA form, the CDR3 reads TGTGCCAGCAGCTTATTAGCGGGATACACAGATACGCAGTATTTT.

This chain links TRBV20-1 with TRBJ2-7; D uncertain. V was cut by 0 bases and J by 3 bases, with 15 bases left in between. This CDR3 comprises 15 residues. The germline V gene has CDR1 DFQATT and CDR2 SNEGSKA (reference sequence). CDR3 coding DNA: TGCAGTGCTAGAGAGGGATGTTGTTACCGCTACGAGCAGTACTTC. This gives the protein CSAREGCCYRYEQYF.

The chain is built from TRBV20-1 and TRBJ1-4, with 12 bases lining up with TRBD1. Germline V gene lookup returns CDR1 DFQATT and CDR2 SNEGSKA (reference sequence). The CDR3 consists of 18 residues. Trimming cost V 4 bases and J 3 bases; bases outside gene matches: 12. CDR3 coding DNA: TGCAGTGCTATTTGGGGACAGGGGGCCCCCTGGGCTAATGAAAAACTGTTTTTT. The encoded protein is CSAIWGQGAPWANEKLFF.

This chain joins TRBV5-1 and TRBJ2-7; the D is unclear. Germline V CDR1 and CDR2: SGHRS, YFSETQ. CDR3 length: 17 amino acids. V dropped 1 base and J dropped 7 bases, with 24 bases sitting between them. The CDR3 protein is CASSLLSSSSRSSEQYF. The CDR3 DNA reads TGCGCCAGCAGCTTGCTTTCGTCAAGCAGCCGGTCTAGTGAGCAGTACTTC.

V and J are TRBV12-3 or TRBV12-4 and TRBJ2-7; TRBD1 or TRBD2 may be the D gene (7 bases each). The CDR3 totals 13 residues. V shed 3 bases and J shed 5 bases, with 11 bases lying between them. CDR3 DNA: TGTGCCAGCAGTTTTCCAGGGGGGGACGAGCAGTACTTC. Its translation: CASSFPGGDEQYF.

This clonotype has a handful of counts. This chain connects TRBV12-3 or TRBV12-4 to TRBJ1-5, with D possibly being TRBD1 (5 bases). V was trimmed by 3 bases and J by 0 bases, leaving 9 bases between them. CDR3 size: 15 residues. CDR3 nucleotide sequence: TGTGCCAGCAGTTTTACGGGGGATAGCAATCAGCCCCAGCATTTT. Protein sequence: CASSFTGDSNQPQHF.